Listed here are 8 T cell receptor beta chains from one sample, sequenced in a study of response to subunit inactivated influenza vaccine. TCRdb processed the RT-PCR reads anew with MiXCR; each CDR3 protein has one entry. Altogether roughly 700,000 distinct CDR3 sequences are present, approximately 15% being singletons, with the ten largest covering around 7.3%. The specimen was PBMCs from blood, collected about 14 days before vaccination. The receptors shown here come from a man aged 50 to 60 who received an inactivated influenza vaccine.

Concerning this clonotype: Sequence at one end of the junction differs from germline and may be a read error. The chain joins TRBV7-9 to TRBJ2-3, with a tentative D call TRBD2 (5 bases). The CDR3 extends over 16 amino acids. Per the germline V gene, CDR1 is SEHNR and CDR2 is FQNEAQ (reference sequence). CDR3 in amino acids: CAISLERALGTDTQYF. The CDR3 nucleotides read TGTGCCATCAGCTTAGAGAGGGCCCTCGGCACAGATACGCAGTATTTT.

For the CDR3, the DNA is TGTGCCAGCAGCGGAATGAGGGACATTCAGTACTTC. Translating gives CASSGMRDIQYF. V gene TRBV6-1 combines with J gene TRBJ2-4, with D possibly being TRBD2 (5 bases). The V end lost 6 bases, the J end lost 8 bases, and 11 bases lay between the germline ends. CDR1 and CDR2 (germline): MNHNS, SASEGT. The CDR3 runs 12 residues.

The CDR3 sequence: CSARVPGQGAEKLFF. CDR3 bases: TGCAGTGCTAGAGTCCCGGGACAGGGTGCGGAAAAACTGTTTTTT. The J gene is TRBJ1-4, the V gene TRBV20-1; 9 positions match TRBD1. The germline V gene encodes CDR1 DFQATT and CDR2 SNEGSKA (reference sequence). Trimming at V came to 1 base and at J to 8 bases, leaving 8 bases not matched to a gene. This CDR3 spans 15 amino acids.

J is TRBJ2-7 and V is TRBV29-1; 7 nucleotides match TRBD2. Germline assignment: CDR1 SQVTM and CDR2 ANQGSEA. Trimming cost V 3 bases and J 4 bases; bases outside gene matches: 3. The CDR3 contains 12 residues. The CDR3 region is CSVDGEGYEQYF. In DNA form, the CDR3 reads TGCAGCGTTGATGGGGAGGGATACGAGCAGTACTTC.

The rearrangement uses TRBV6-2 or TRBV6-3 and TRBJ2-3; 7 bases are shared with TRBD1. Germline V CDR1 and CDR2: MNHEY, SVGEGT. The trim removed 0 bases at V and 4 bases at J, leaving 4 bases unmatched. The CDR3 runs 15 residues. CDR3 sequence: CASSYSPRGSDTQYF. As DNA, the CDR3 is TGTGCCAGCAGTTACTCCCCCAGGGGGTCAGATACGCAGTATTTT.

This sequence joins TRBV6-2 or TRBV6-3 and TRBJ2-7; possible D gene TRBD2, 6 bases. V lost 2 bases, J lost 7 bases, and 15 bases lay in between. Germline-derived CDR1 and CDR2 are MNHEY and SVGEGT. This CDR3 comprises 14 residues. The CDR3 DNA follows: TGTGCCAGCAGTTACACGGGGGTAACCGGTGAGCAGTACTTC. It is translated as CASSYTGVTGEQYF.

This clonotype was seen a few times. DNA for the CDR3: TGCAGTGCTAGAACAGGGGTCACAGATACGCAGTATTTT. This gives the protein CSARTGVTDTQYF. The chain links TRBV20-1 to TRBJ2-3, with 7 bases identical to TRBD1. The V segment lost 2 bases and the J segment 2 bases; nucleotides outside the gene matches: 1. The CDR3 spans 13 residues. The germline V gene encodes CDR1 DFQATT and CDR2 SNEGSKA (reference sequence).

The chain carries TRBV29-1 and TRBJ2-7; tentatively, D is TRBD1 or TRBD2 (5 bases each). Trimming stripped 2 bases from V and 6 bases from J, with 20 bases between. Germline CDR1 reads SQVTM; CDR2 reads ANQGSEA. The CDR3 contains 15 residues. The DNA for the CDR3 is TGCAGCGTTGAATGGGACCAAATTAGTACGGGCGAGCAGTACTTC. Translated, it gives CSVEWDQISTGEQYF.